The present TCR beta chain was sequenced within a study of identical twins. The sample holds a few counts of this clonotype. There are 16 residues in the CDR3. Trimming took 4 bases from V and 0 from J, leaving 15 bases between them. From germline, CDR1 is DFQATT and CDR2 SNEGSKA (reference sequence). TCRdb reprocessed the 5' RACE reads with MiXCR, giving one entry per CDR3 protein. The sample includes 400,000 to 650,000 distinct CDR3 sequences, 22% of them seen just once. These data were also filed under a second study, of T cells expressing NK-cell markers.

The sequenced sample consisted of CD4+ T cells sorted from blood. The clonotype originates from a woman between 18 and 30 years old in good health. The rearrangement uses TRBV20-1 and TRBJ1-4; possible D gene TRBD1, 5 bases. The CDR3 region is CSATGRADATNEKLFF. Written as DNA, the CDR3 is TGCAGTGCTACAGGCAGGGCGGATGCAACTAATGAAAAACTGTTTTTT.